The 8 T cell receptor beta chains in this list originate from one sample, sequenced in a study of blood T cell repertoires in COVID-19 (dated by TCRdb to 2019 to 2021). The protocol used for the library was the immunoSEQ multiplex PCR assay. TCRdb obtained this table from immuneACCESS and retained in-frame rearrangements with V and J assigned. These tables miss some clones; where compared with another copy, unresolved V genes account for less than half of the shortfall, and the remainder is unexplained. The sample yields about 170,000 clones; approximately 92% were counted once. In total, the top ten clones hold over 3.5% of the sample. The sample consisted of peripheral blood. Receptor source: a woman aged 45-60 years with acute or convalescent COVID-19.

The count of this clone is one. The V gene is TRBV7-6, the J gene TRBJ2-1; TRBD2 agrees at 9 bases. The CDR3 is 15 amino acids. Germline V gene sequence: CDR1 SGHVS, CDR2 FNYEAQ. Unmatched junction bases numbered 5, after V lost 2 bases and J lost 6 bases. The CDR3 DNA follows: TGTGCCAGCAGCTTACAGAGCGGGGGGACCAATGAGCAGTTCTTC. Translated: CASSLQSGGTNEQFF.

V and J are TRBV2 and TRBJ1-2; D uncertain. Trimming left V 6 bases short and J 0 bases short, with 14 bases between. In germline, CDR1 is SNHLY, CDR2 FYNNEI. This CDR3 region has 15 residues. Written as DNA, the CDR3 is TGTGCCAGCAGCCTCAAGACTTCAACTAACTATGGCTACACCTTC. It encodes CASSLKTSTNYGYTF. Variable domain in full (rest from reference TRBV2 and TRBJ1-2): EPEVTQTPSHQVTQMGQEVILRCVPISNHLYFYWYRQILGQKVEFLVSFYNNEISEKSEIFDDQFSVERPDGSNFTLKIRSTKLEDSAMYFCASSLKTSTNYGYTFGSGTRLTVV.

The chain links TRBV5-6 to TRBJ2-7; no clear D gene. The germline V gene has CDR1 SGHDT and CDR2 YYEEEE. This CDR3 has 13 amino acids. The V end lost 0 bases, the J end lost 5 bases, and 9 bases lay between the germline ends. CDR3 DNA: TGTGCCAGCAGCTTGGGTCGAGGTGACGAGCAGTACTTC. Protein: CASSLGRGDEQYF.

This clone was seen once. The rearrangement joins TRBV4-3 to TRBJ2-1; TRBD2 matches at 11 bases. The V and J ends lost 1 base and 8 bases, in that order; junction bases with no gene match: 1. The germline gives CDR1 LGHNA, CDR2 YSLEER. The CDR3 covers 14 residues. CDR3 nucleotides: TGCGCCAGCAGCCAAGGACTAGCGGGGTATGAGCAGTTCTTC. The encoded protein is CASSQGLAGYEQFF.

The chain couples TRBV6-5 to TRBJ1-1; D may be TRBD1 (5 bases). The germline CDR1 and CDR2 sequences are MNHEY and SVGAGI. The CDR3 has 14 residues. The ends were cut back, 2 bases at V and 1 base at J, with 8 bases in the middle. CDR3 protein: CASSYVDKNTEAFF. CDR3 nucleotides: TGTGCCAGCAGTTACGTGGACAAGAACACTGAAGCTTTCTTT.

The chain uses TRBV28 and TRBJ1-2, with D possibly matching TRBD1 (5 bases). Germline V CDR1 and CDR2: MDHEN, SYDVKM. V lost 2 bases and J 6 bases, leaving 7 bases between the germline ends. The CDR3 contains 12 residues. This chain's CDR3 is CASSLDSHGYTF. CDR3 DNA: TGTGCCAGCAGTTTAGACAGTCATGGCTACACCTTC.

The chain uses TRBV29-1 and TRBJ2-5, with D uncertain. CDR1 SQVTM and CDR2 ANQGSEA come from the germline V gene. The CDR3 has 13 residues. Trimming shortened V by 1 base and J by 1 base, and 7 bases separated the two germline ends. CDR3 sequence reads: CSVEANSQETQYF. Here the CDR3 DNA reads TGCAGCGTTGAAGCCAACAGCCAAGAGACCCAGTACTTC.

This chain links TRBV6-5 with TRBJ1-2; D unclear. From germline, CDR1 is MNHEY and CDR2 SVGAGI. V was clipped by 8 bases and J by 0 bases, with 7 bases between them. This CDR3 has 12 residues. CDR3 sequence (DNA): TGTGCCAGCCGCCGGGCTAACTATGGCTACACCTTC. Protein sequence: CASRRANYGYTF.